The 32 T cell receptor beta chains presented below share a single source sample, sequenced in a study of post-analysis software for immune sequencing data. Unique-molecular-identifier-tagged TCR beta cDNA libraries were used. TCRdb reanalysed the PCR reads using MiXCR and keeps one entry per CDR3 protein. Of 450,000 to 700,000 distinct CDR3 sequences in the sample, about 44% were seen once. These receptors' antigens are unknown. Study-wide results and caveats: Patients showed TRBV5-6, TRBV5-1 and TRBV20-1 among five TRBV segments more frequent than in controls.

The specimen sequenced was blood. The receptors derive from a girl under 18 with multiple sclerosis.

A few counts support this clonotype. The CDR3 loop is CAISEGQGRPSGDEQFF. The CDR3 DNA reads TGTGCCATCAGTGAGGGGCAGGGGCGACCATCTGGAGATGAGCAGTTCTTC. The J gene is TRBJ2-1, the V gene TRBV10-3; perhaps TRBD1 as D (6 bases). The V gene's germline CDR1 is ENHRY and CDR2 SYGVKD. Trimming stripped 2 bases from V and 8 bases from J, with 22 bases between. This CDR3 comprises 17 residues.

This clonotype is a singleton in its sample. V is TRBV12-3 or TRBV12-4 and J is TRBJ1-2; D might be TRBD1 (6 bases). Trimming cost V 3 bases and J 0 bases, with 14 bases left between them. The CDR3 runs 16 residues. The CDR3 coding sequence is TGTGCCAGCAGTTTTGGTTGGACAGAAGCTAACTATGGCTACACCTTC. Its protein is CASSFGWTEANYGYTF.

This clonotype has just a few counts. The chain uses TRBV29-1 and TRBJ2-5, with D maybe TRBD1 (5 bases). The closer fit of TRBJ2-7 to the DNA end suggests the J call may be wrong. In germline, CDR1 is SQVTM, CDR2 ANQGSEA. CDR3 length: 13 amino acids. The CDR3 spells CSVITAGFYEQYF. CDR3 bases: TGCAGCGTGATAACGGCAGGGTTCTACGAGCAGTACTTC.

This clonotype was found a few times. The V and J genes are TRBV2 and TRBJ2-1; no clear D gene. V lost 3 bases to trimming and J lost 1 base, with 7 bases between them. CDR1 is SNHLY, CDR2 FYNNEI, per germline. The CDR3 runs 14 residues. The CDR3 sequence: CASSDGDSYNEQFF. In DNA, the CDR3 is TGTGCCAGCAGTGACGGAGATTCCTACAATGAGCAGTTCTTC. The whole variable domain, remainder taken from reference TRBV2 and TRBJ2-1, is EPEVTQTPSHQVTQMGQEVILRCVPISNHLYFYWYRQILGQKVEFLVSFYNNEISEKSEIFDDQFSVERPDGSNFTLKIRSTKLEDSAMYFCASSDGDSYNEQFFGPGTRLTVL.

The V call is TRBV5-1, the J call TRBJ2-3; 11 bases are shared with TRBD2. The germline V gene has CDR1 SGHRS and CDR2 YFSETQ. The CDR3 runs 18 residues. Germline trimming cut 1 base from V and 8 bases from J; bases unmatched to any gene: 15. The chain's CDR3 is CASSLIASGRLAQSTQYF. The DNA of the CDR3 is TGCGCCAGCAGCTTGATTGCTAGCGGGAGGCTTGCCCAGAGTACGCAGTATTTT.

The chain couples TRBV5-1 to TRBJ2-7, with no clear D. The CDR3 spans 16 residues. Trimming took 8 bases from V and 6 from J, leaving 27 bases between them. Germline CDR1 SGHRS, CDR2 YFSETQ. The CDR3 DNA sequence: TGCGCCAGTACTGCCAGCTTGGGATCTGCGGAACGCGAGCAGTACTTC. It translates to CASTASLGSAEREQYF.

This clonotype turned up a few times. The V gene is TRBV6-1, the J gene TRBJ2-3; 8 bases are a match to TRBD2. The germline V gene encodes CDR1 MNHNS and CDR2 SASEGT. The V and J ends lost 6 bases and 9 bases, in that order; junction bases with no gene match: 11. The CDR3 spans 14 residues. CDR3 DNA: TGTGCCAGCAGGGACTATAGCGGGATGGGGACGCAGTATTTT. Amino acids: CASRDYSGMGTQYF.

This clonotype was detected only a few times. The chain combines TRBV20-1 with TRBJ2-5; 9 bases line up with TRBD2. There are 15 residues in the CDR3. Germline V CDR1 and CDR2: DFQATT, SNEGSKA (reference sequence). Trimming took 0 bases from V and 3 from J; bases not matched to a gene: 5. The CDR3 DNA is TGCAGTGCTAGAGATCTCGCTAGCGGGGAAGAGACCCAGTACTTC. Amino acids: CSARDLASGEETQYF.

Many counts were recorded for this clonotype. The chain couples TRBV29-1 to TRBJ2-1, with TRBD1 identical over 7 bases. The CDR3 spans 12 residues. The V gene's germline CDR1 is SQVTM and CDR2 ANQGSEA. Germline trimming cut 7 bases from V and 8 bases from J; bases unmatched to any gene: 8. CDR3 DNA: TGCAGCGCCCAGGGGGTAGGCGATGAGCAGTTCTTC. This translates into CSAQGVGDEQFF.

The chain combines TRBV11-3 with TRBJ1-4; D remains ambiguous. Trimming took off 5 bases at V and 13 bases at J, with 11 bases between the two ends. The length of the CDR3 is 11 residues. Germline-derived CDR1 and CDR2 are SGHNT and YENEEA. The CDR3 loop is CASSLDKILFF. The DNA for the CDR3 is TGTGCCAGCAGCCTCGACAAAATACTGTTTTTT.

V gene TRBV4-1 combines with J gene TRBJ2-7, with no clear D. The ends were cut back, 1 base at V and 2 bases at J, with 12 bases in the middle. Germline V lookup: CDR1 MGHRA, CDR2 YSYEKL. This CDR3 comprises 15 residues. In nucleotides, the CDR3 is TGCGCCAGCAGCCAAGGAACCGGCGTCGCCTACGAGCAGTACTTC. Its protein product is CASSQGTGVAYEQYF.

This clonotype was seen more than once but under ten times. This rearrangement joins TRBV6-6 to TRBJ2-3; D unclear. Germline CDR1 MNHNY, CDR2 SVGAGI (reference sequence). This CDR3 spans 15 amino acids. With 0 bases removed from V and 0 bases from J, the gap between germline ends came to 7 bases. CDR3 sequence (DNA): TGTGCCAGCAGTTACTCGGTATCTAGCACAGATACGCAGTATTTT. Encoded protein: CASSYSVSSTDTQYF.

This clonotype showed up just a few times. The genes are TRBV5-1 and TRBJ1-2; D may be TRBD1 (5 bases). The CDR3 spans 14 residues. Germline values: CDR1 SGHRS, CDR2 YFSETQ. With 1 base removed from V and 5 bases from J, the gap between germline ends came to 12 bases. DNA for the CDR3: TGCGCCAGCAGCTTGAGTCCAGGGCTATATGGCTACACCTTC. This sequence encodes CASSLSPGLYGYTF.

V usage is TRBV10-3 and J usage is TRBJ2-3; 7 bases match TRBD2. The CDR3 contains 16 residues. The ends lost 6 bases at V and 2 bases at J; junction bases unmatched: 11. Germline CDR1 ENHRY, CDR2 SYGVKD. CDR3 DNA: TGTGCCATCAGGCCCCGGGGAGGGGAGAACACAGATACGCAGTATTTT. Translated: CAIRPRGGENTDTQYF.

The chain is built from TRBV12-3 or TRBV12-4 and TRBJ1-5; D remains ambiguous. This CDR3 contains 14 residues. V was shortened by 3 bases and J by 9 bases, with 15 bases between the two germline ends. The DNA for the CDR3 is TGTGCCAGCAGTTTCATGTCAGGCGGGAGGCCCCAGCATTTT. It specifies CASSFMSGGRPQHF.

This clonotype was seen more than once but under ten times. The CDR3 nucleotides are TGTGCCATCAGGATACAGGGGCATGGCTACACCTTC. Amino acids: CAIRIQGHGYTF. The chain recombines TRBV10-3 with TRBJ1-2; 7 bases are a match to TRBD1. The CDR3 is 12 amino acids. After removal of 6 bases from V and 6 bases from J, the junction contained 4 bases not matched to a gene. Germline V lookup: CDR1 ENHRY, CDR2 SYGVKD.

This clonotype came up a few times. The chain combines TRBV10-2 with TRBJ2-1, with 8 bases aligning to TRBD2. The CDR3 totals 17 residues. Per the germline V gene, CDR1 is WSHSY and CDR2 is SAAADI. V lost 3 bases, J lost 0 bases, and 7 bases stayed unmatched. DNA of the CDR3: TGCGCCAGCAGTGATTTGGCTAGCGGGCGCTCCTACAATGAGCAGTTCTTC. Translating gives CASSDLASGRSYNEQFF.

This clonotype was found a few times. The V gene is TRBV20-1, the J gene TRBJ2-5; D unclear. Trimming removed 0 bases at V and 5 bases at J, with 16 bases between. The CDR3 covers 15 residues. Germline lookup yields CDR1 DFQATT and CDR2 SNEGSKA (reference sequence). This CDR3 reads CSARDSGTGLETQYF. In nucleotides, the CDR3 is TGCAGTGCTAGAGATAGTGGTACGGGCCTGGAGACCCAGTACTTC.

In nucleotides, the CDR3 is TGTGCCAGCAGTTTACAGAACCTAGCGGGCACCGGGGAGCTGTTTTTT. As protein: CASSLQNLAGTGELFF. This sequence joins TRBV7-2 and TRBJ2-2; 8 bases agree with TRBD2. Per germline, CDR1 SGHTA and CDR2 FQGNSA. Trimming took 6 bases from V and 4 from J; bases not matched to a gene: 10. The CDR3 contains 16 residues.

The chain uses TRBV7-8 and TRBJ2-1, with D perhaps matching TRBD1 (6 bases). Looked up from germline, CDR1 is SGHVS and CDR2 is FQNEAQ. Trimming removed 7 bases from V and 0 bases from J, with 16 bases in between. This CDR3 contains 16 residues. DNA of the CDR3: TGTGCCAGCACATCAGGGGCCCCGAGCTCCTACAATGAGCAGTTCTTC. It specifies CASTSGAPSSYNEQFF.

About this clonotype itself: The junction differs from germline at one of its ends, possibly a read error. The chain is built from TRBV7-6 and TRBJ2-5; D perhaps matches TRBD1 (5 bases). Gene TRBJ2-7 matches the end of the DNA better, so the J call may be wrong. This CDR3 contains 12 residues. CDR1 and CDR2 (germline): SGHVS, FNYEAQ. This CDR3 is CVSSPRRGEQYF. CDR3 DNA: TGTGTCAGCAGCCCTAGAAGGGGCGAGCAGTACTTC.

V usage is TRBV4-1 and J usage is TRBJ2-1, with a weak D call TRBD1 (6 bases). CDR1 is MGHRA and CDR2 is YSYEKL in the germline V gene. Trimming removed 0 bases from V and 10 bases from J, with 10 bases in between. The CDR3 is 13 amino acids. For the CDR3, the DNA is TGCGCCAGCAGCCAAGATCAGGGGTACGAGCAGTTCTTC. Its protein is CASSQDQGYEQFF.

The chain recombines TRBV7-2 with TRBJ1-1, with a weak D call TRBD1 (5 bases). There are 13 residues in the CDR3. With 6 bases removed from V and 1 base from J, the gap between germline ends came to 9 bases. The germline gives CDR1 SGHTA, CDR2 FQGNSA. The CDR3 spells CASSPQANTEAFF. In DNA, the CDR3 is TGTGCCAGCAGTCCACAGGCGAACACTGAAGCTTTCTTT.

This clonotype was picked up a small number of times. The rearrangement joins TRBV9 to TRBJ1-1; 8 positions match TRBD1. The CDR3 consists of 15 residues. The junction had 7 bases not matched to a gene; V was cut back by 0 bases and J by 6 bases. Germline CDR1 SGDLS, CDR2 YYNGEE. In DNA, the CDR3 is TGTGCCAGCAGCGTAGGGGCAGGGGGCTTCGCTGAAGCTTTCTTT. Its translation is CASSVGAGGFAEAFF.

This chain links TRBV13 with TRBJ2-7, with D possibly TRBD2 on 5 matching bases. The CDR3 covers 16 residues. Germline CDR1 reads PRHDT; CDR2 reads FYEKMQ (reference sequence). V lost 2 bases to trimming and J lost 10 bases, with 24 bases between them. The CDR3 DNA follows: TGTGCCAGCAGCTTACAGTATAGAGGGTCGCAAGAGGCCCAGTACTTC. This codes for CASSLQYRGSQEAQYF.

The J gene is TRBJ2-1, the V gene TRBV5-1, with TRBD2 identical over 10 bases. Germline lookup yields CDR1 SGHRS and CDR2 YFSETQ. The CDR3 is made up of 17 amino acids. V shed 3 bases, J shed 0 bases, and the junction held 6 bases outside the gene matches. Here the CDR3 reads CASSSWTSGSSYNEQFF. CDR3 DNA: TGCGCCAGCAGCTCCTGGACTAGCGGAAGCTCCTACAATGAGCAGTTCTTC.

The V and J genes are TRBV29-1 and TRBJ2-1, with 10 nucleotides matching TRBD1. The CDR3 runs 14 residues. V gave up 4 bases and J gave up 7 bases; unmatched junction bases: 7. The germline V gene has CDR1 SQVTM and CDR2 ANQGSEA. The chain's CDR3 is CSVARGTGVNEQFF. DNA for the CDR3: TGCAGCGTTGCAAGAGGGACAGGGGTTAATGAGCAGTTCTTC.

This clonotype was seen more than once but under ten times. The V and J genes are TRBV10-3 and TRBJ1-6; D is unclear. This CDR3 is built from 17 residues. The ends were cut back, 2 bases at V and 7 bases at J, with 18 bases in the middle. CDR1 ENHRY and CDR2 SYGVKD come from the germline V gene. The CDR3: CAISEPTTRRTNSPLHF. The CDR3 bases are TGTGCCATCAGTGAGCCCACTACGAGGCGGACGAATTCACCCCTCCACTTT.

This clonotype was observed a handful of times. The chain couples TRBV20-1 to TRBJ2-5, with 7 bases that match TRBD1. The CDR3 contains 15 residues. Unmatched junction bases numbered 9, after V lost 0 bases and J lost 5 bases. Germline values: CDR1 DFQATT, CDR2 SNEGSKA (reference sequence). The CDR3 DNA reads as TGCAGTGCTAGAGAAGGAGGCGTAGGGGGCGAGACCCAGTACTTC. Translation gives CSAREGGVGGETQYF.

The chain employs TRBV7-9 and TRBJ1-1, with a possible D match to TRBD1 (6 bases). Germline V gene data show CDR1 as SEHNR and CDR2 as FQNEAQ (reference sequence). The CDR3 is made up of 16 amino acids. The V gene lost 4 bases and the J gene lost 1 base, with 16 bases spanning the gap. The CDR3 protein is CASSSLRGNQNTEAFF. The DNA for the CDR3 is TGTGCCAGCAGCTCACTCAGGGGTAACCAGAACACTGAAGCTTTCTTT.

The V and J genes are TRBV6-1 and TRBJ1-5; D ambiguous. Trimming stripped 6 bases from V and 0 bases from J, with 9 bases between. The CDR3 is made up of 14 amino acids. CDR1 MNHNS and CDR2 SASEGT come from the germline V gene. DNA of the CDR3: TGTGCCAGCAGGAAGGGAACTAGCAATCAGCCCCAGCATTTT. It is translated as CASRKGTSNQPQHF.

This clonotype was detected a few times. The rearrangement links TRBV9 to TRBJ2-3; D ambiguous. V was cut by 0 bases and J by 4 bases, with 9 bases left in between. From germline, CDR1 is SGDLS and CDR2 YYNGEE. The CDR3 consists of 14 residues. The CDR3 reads CASSVDYVSDTQYF. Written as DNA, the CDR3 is TGTGCCAGCAGCGTAGACTACGTTTCAGATACGCAGTATTTT.